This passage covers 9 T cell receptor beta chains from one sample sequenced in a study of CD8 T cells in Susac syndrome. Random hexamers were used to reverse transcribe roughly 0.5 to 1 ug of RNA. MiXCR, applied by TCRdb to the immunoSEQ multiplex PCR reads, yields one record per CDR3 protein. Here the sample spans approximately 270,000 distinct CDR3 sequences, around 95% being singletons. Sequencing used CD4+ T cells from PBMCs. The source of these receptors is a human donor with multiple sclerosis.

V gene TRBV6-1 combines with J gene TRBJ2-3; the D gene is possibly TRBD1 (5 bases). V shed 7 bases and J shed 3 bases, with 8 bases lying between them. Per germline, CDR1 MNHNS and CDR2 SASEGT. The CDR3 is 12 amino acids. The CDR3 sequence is CASNQGTDTQYF. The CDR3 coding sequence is TGTGCCAGCAACCAGGGAACAGATACGCAGTATTTT.

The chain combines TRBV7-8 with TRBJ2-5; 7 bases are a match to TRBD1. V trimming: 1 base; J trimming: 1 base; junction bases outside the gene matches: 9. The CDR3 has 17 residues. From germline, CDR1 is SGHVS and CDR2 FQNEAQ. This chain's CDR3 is CASSLVLRDSRQETQYF. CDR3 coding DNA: TGTGCCAGCAGCTTAGTACTTAGGGACAGCCGCCAAGAGACCCAGTACTTC.

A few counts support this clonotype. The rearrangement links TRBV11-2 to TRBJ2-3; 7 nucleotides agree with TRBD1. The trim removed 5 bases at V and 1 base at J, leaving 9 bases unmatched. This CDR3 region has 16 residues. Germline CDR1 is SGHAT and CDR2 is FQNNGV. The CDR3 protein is CASSTKGTGGTDTQYF. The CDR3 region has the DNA TGTGCCAGCAGCACGAAGGGTACAGGGGGCACAGATACGCAGTATTTT.

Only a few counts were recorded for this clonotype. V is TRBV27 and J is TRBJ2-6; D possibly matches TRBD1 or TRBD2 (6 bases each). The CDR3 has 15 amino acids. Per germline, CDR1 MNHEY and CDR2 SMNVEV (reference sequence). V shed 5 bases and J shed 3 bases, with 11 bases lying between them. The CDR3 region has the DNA TGTGCCAGCAGTCTAGGGGGGAATGGGGCCAACGTCCTGACTTTC. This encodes CASSLGGNGANVLTF.

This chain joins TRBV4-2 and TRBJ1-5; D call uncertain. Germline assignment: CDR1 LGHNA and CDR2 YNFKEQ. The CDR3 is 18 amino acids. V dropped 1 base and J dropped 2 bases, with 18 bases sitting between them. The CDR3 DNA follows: TGTGCCAGCAGCCAAGGGAGAGGCCCAAGCCCGGGCAATCAGCCCCAGCATTTT. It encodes CASSQGRGPSPGNQPQHF.

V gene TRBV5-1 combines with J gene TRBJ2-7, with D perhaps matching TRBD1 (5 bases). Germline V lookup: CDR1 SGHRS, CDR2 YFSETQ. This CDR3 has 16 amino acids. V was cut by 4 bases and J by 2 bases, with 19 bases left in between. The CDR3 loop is CASSPEKTGWAYEQYV. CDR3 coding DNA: TGCGCCAGCAGCCCCGAAAAAACAGGTTGGGCCTACGAGCAGTACGTC.

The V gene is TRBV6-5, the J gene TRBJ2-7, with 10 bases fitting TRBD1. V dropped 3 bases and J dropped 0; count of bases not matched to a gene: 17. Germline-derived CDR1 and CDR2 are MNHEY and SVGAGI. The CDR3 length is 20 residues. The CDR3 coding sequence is TGTGCCAGCAGTTATTATCGGTGGGACAGGGGCCCCAGGAGCTCCTACGAGCAGTACGTC. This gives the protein CASSYYRWDRGPRSSYEQYV.

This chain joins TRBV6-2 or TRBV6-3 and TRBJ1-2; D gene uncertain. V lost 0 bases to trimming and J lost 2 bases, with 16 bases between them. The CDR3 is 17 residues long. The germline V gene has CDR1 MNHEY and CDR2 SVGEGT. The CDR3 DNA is TGTGCCAGCAGTTACTCTTTTCTCAGAGGGCGCAACTATGGCTACACCTTC. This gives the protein CASSYSFLRGRNYGYTF.

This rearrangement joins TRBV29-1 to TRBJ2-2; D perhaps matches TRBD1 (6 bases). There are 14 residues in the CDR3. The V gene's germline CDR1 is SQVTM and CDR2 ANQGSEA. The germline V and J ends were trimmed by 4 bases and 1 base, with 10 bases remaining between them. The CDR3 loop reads CSVGGRGNTGELFF. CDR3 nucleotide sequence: TGCAGCGTTGGAGGCAGGGGGAACACCGGGGAGCTGTTTTTT.